The clone carrying this TCR beta chain occurred once. The antigen is unknown. These data belong to a study of T cell responses to AZD1222 COVID-19 vaccine. Study-wide results and limits: White British people made up most donors, females outnumbered males, and clonal diversity was possibly underestimated.

V lost 3 bases, J lost 8 bases, and 5 bases stayed unmatched. Germline assignment: CDR1 MNHNS and CDR2 SASEGT. The CDR3 totals 14 residues. The table came from immunoSEQ multiplex PCR; TCRdb's copy has only in-frame clones and leaves some out. The data hold some 170,000 clones, with roughly 90% observed a single time. This specimen consisted of peripheral blood, obtained 28 days after the second AZD1222 dose. The chain has TRBV6-1 and TRBJ1-4; 8 bases align to TRBD1. This receptor was identified in an adult who received the AZD1222 COVID-19 vaccine. The CDR3 spells CASSEDRVNEKLFF. The CDR3 DNA reads TGTGCCAGCAGTGAGGACAGGGTGAACGAAAAACTGTTTTTT.